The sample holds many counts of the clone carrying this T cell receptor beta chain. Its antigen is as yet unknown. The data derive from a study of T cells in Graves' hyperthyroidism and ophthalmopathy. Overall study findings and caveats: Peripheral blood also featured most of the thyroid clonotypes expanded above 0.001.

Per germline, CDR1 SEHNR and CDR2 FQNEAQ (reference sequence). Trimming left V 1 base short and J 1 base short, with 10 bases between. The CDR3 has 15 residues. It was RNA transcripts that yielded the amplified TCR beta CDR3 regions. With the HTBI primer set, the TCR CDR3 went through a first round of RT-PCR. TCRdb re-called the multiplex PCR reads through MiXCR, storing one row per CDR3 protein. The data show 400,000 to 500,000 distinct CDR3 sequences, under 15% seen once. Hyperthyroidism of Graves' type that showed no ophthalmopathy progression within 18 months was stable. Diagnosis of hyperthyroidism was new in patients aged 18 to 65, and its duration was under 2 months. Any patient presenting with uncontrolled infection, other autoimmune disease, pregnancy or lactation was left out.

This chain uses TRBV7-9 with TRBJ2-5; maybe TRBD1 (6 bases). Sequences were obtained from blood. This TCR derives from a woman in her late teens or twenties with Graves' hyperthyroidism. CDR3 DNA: TGTGCCAGCAGCTTAGGGGACAAGATCCAAGAGACCCAGTACTTC. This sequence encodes CASSLGDKIQETQYF. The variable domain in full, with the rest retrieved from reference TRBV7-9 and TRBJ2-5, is DTGVSQNPRHKITKRGQNVTFRCDPISEHNRLYWYRQTLGQGPEFLTYFQNEAQLEKSRLLSDRFSAERPKGSFSTLEIQRTEQGDSAMYLCASSLGDKIQETQYFGPGTRLLVL.